The following is a TCR beta chain sequence with its context. Per the germline V gene, CDR1 is KGHDR and CDR2 is SFDVKD. The CDR3 has 20 amino acids. V lost 6 bases, J lost 1 base, and 20 bases stayed unmatched. The sample belongs to a study of control samples from healthy donors and cancer patients. Sequencing was performed with immunoSEQ multiplex PCR; in TCRdb, only in-frame clones are kept and a portion is missing. The sample yields more than 85,000 clones, about 91% seen once. The TCR was taken from a woman aged 18 to 35 in good health. The V gene is TRBV24-1, the J gene TRBJ2-5; 9 nucleotides line up with TRBD1. Sequences were obtained from blood. As DNA, the CDR3 is TGTGCCACCAGTCCCTCCCCGGCCCCGACAGGGGGAAGGGCCCAAGAGACCCAGTACTTC. It translates to CATSPSPAPTGGRAQETQYF.